This T cell receptor beta chain was obtained from a study of blood T cell repertoires in COVID-19. Study information: PBMCs, B-cell-depleted T cells, or T cells provided the cDNA or gDNA that made up the material.

Deletions cut 1 base from V and 1 base from J, with 13 bases between. CDR1 and CDR2 from the germline V gene are SGHRS and YFSETQ. The CDR3 length is 16 residues. Profiled with immunoSEQ multiplex PCR; TCRdb holds only in-frame clones, not every one. The sample has approximately 170,000 clones, less than 80% seen once. The TCR was taken from a woman between 70 and 85 years old in a cohort exposed to, infected with or recovered from COVID-19 (not recorded which). The sequenced material came from PBMCs or T cells enriched from blood (not recorded which). The chain recombines TRBV5-1 with TRBJ2-3; a weak D match, TRBD2 (6 bases). CDR3 bases: TGCGCCAGCAGCTTGTTTGTCGGGGGAGGCACAGATACGCAGTATTTT. It translates to CASSLFVGGGTDTQYF.